Detailed here is one T cell receptor beta chain. Its antigen is still unknown. This entry is derived from a study of T cell responses to AZD1222 COVID-19 vaccine. Study details: Investigators merged groups given second doses at roughly 4 or roughly 12 weeks. Study-level findings and limits: A reported finding is that nearly half of spike-specific TCRs target unmutated variant regions. White British donors predominated, females outnumbered males, and clonal diversity was possibly underestimated.

CDR3 size: 16 residues. The ends were cut back, 1 base at V and 2 bases at J, with 11 bases in the middle. In germline, CDR1 is KGHSH, CDR2 LQKENI. Libraries were prepared by immunoSEQ multiplex PCR; TCRdb keeps only in-frame clonotypes and omits some of them. The sample yields over 100,000 clones, 70% to 90% seen once. V gene TRBV18 combines with J gene TRBJ2-2; TRBD1 might be the D (6 bases). The source of this sequence is an adult in good health. This material consisted of peripheral blood, taken on day 0 of AZD1222 vaccination. The CDR3 DNA is TGTGCCAGCTCACCACGCAACAGGGAAAACACCGGGGAGCTGTTTTTT. Protein product: CASSPRNRENTGELFF.